This is a list of T cell receptor beta chains from one sample in a study of T cell responses to AZD1222 COVID-19 vaccine. This table comes from immunoSEQ multiplex PCR, and its TCRdb copy is limited to in-frame clones, with some not included. The table lists approximately 200,000 clones, approximately 93% of them singletons. The source was peripheral blood, collected 28 days after the second AZD1222 dose. These receptors all come from an adult who received the AZD1222 COVID-19 vaccine. CDR3s include the opening cysteine and the closing phenylalanine or tryptophan. The D gene is left open where the match is weak. Clone size, where shown, is once, few, many, or a class for clones that have expanded.

V,J,D,size,CDR3,DNA
TRBV6-5,TRBJ2-3,TRBD1,NA,CASSFNRGTTDTQYF,TGTGCCAGCAGTTTCAACAGGGGTACCACAGATACGCAGTATTTT
TRBV12-3/TRBV12-4,TRBJ1-4,NA,NA,CASSQATNEKLFF,TGTGCCAGCAGTCAAGCAACTAATGAAAAACTGTTTTTT
TRBV19,TRBJ2-7,TRBD1,NA,CASSTGTGGYEQYF,TGTGCCAGTAGTACCGGGACAGGGGGCTACGAGCAGTACTTC
TRBV11-3,TRBJ2-1,TRBD2,NA,CASSLDWTSGGVRNEQFF,TGTGCCAGCAGCTTAGATTGGACTAGCGGGGGGGTGCGCAATGAGCAGTTCTTC
TRBV6-2/TRBV6-3,TRBJ1-4,NA,NA,CASSRGSRGEKLFF,TGTGCCAGCAGCCGAGGGTCAAGAGGAGAAAAACTGTTTTTT
TRBV9,TRBJ1-1,NA,NA,CASSVTGQTNTEAFF,TGTGCCAGCAGCGTAACTGGACAGACGAACACTGAAGCTTTCTTT
TRBV5-1,TRBJ2-1,NA,NA,CASSLAGAGYNEQFF,TGCGCCAGCAGCTTGGCGGGCGCGGGCTACAATGAGCAGTTCTTC
TRBV6-1,TRBJ1-2,NA,NA,CASSETVRSNYGYTF,TGTGCCAGCAGTGAAACGGTACGGAGTAACTATGGCTACACCTTC
TRBV10-3,TRBJ1-6,NA,NA,CAISESGRVDSPLHF,TGTGCCATCAGTGAGTCCGGCAGGGTAGATTCACCCCTCCACTTT
TRBV6-1,TRBJ1-2,NA,NA,CASREVGGRHYGYTF,TGTGCCAGCAGGGAAGTAGGAGGGCGCCACTATGGCTACACCTTC
TRBV19,TRBJ2-1,TRBD1,NA,CASLSPGQGVYEQFF,TGTGCCAGCCTTTCCCCGGGACAGGGGGTATATGAGCAGTTCTTC
TRBV6-5,TRBJ1-1,NA,NA,CASSNYRVTEAFF,TGTGCCAGCAGTAACTACAGGGTCACTGAAGCTTTCTTT
TRBV9,TRBJ1-2,NA,NA,CASSQKGAARPDGYTF,TGTGCCAGCAGCCAAAAAGGGGCAGCAAGACCCGATGGCTACACCTTC
TRBV2,TRBJ1-5,NA,NA,CASRGSYSNQPQHF,TGTGCCAGCAGAGGTTCCTATAGCAATCAGCCCCAGCATTTT
TRBV6-1,TRBJ1-5,NA,NA,CASSEWQPQHF,TGTGCCAGCAGTGAATGGCAGCCCCAGCATTTT
TRBV5-6,TRBJ1-5,NA,NA,CASSYGQSGQPQHF,TGTGCCAGCAGCTATGGACAGTCAGGTCAGCCCCAGCATTTT
TRBV5-6,TRBJ2-6,TRBD1,NA,CASSFRQGATNVLTF,TGTGCCAGCAGCTTCCGACAGGGGGCGACCAACGTCCTGACTTTC
TRBV7-8,TRBJ1-2,NA,NA,CASSLGAALAAF,TGTGCCAGCAGCTTAGGGGCCGCCCTAGCCGCCTTC
TRBV10-2,TRBJ1-4,NA,NA,CASSPDGYNEKLFF,TGCGCCAGCAGTCCCGACGGTTATAATGAAAAACTGTTTTTT
TRBV5-8,TRBJ1-4,NA,NA,CASTWGAGLFF,TGTGCCAGCACCTGGGGTGCAGGGCTGTTTTTT
TRBV5-1,TRBJ2-3,NA,once,CASSFPGRDTQYF,TGCGCCAGCAGCTTTCCAGGGCGGGATACGCAGTATTTT
TRBV28,TRBJ1-1,NA,NA,CASRSMNTEAFF,TGTGCCAGCAGGTCTATGAACACTGAAGCTTTCTTT
TRBV19,TRBJ1-4,NA,NA,CASSISGTKTEKLFF,TGTGCCAGTAGTATATCGGGTACAAAAACTGAAAAACTGTTTTTT
TRBV5-4,TRBJ2-2,NA,NA,CASSRTGRRGELFF,TGTGCCAGCAGCAGGACCGGGCGCCGGGGGGAGCTGTTTTTT
TRBV2,TRBJ1-1,NA,NA,CASRSLFDEAFF,TGTGCCAGCAGGAGCTTGTTCGATGAAGCTTTCTTT
TRBV19,TRBJ1-1,NA,NA,CASSQEGVGGMNTEAFF,TGTGCCAGTAGTCAGGAGGGGGTAGGAGGGATGAACACTGAAGCTTTCTTT
TRBV2,TRBJ2-2,NA,NA,CASRGASGNTGELFF,TGTGCCAGCAGGGGGGCGAGCGGGAACACCGGGGAGCTGTTTTTT
TRBV6-2/TRBV6-3,TRBJ1-2,NA,once,CASSLEGPGHGYTF,TGTGCCAGCAGTCTCGAGGGTCCTGGGCATGGCTACACCTTC
TRBV7-3,TRBJ2-1,TRBD2,NA,CASSLKHRSGGTYNEQFF,TGTGCCAGCAGCTTAAAACATCGAAGCGGGGGGACGTACAATGAGCAGTTCTTC
TRBV29-1,TRBJ1-2,TRBD1,NA,CSVYRGMEYGYTF,TGCAGCGTTTACAGGGGGATGGAATATGGCTACACCTTC
TRBV19,TRBJ2-3,NA,NA,CASSMGPGTDTQYF,TGTGCCAGTAGTATGGGACCGGGTACAGATACGCAGTATTTT
TRBV6-5,TRBJ2-5,NA,NA,CASRGNKETQYF,TGTGCCAGCAGGGGAAATAAAGAGACCCAGTACTTC
TRBV11-2,TRBJ1-1,NA,NA,CASSLIDTEAFF,TGTGCCAGCAGCTTGATTGACACTGAAGCTTTCTTT
TRBV7-6,TRBJ1-1,NA,NA,CASSLATAMNTEAFF,TGTGCCAGCAGCTTAGCGACAGCGATGAACACTGAAGCTTTCTTT
TRBV19,TRBJ1-6,NA,NA,CASSRGSYNSPLHF,TGTGCCAGTAGTCGGGGGTCCTATAATTCACCCCTCCACTTT
TRBV27,TRBJ1-4,NA,NA,CASSFRPGRANEKLFF,TGTGCCAGCAGTTTCCGCCCCGGAAGAGCTAATGAAAAACTGTTTTTT
TRBV5-4,TRBJ2-7,NA,NA,CASSSNYEQYF,TGTGCCAGCAGCTCCAACTACGAGCAGTACTTC
TRBV20-1,TRBJ1-1,NA,few,CSAEPRGEAFF,TGCAGTGCCGAACCCCGTGGTGAAGCTTTCTTT
TRBV18,TRBJ2-2,TRBD1,NA,CASSSQGANTGELFF,TGTGCCAGCTCGTCACAGGGGGCGAACACCGGGGAGCTGTTTTTT
TRBV19,TRBJ1-2,NA,NA,CASSISPGPGRGYGYTF,TGTGCCAGTAGTATAAGTCCGGGGCCTGGGAGAGGGTATGGCTACACCTTC
TRBV6-5,TRBJ1-5,NA,once,CASSPVRSQSQPQHF,TGTGCCAGCAGTCCGGTACGCTCCCAAAGTCAGCCCCAGCATTTT
TRBV7-9,TRBJ2-1,NA,NA,CASRHGENEQFF,TGTGCCAGCAGGCATGGAGAGAATGAGCAGTTCTTC
TRBV15,TRBJ2-2,NA,NA,CATSRDRTPPLKELFF,TGTGCCACCAGCAGAGATCGGACTCCTCCGCTCAAAGAGCTGTTTTTT
TRBV4-2,TRBJ2-2,NA,few,CASSPFVSDPNTGELFF,TGTGCCAGCAGCCCCTTCGTTAGCGACCCGAATACCGGGGAGCTGTTTTTT
TRBV5-1,TRBJ1-1,TRBD1,NA,CASSLDRGDTEAFF,TGCGCCAGCAGCCTGGACAGGGGGGATACTGAAGCTTTCTTT
TRBV5-4,TRBJ2-3,TRBD2,NA,CASSLAQAGRTDTQYF,TGTGCCAGCAGCTTGGCACAAGCGGGGCGCACAGATACGCAGTATTTT
TRBV5-8,TRBJ1-4,NA,few,CASSSVGAGEKLFF,TGTGCCAGCAGCTCGGTCGGCGCTGGTGAAAAACTGTTTTTT
TRBV18,TRBJ1-2,NA,NA,CASSPFSTGILDGYTF,TGTGCCAGCTCACCTTTCTCAACCGGGATCCTGGACGGCTACACCTTC
TRBV18,TRBJ2-2,NA,NA,CASSPPAGYTGELFF,TGTGCCAGCTCACCTCCGGCGGGTTACACCGGGGAGCTGTTTTTT
TRBV5-4,TRBJ2-7,NA,NA,CASSSQTRSSYEQYF,TGTGCCAGCAGCTCCCAGACGAGGAGCTCCTACGAGCAGTACTTC